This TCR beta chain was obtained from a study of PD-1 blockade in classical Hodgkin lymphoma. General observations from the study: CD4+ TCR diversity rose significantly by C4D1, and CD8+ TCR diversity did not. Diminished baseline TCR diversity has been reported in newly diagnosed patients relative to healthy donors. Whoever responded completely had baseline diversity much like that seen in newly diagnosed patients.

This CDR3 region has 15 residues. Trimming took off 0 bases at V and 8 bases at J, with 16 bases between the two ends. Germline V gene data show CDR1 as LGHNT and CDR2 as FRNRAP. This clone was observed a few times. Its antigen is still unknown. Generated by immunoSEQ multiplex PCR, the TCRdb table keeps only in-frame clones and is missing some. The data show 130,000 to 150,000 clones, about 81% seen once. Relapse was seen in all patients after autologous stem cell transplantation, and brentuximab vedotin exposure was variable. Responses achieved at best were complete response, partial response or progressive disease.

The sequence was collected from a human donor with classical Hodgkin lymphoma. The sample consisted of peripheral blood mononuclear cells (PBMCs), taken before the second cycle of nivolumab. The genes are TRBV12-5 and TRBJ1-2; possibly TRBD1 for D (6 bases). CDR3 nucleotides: TGTGCTAGTGGTTTGGTGGGGGCGGGGAGAGGAGGCTACACCTTC. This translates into CASGLVGAGRGGYTF. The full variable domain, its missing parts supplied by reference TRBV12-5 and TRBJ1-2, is DARVTQTPRHKVTEMGQEVTMRCQPILGHNTVFWYRQTMMQGLELLAYFRNRAPLDDSGMPKDRFSAEMPDATLATLKIQPSEPRDSAVYFCASGLVGAGRGGYTFGSGTRLTVV.